The 27 T cell receptor beta chains given below trace back to one sample, sequenced in a study of blood T cell repertoires in COVID-19. Assay used: immunoSEQ multiplex PCR; TCRdb lists only in-frame clones, some missing. The table has roughly 70,000 clones, about 73% seen once. The sequenced material came from peripheral blood. The receptors come from a woman between 65 and 79 years old with acute or convalescent COVID-19.

The chain combines TRBV6-1 with TRBJ2-5; D is undetermined. This CDR3 is built from 16 residues. The germline V and J ends were trimmed by 2 bases and 0 bases, with 13 bases remaining between them. From germline, CDR1 is MNHNS and CDR2 SASEGT. CDR3 sequence (DNA): TGTGCCAGCAGTGAATCCTCAGGTCCTTACCAAGAGACCCAGTACTTC. Translation gives CASSESSGPYQETQYF.

V is TRBV25-1 and J is TRBJ2-1; possibly TRBD1 for D (6 bases). The CDR3 runs to 12 residues. CDR1 is MGHDK and CDR2 is SYGVNS in the germline V gene. The V and J ends lost 7 bases and 7 bases respectively, with 11 bases between them. This CDR3 reads CASNYQGNEQFF. CDR3 nucleotides: TGTGCCAGCAATTACCAGGGGAATGAGCAGTTCTTC. Full variable domain (missing parts from reference TRBV25-1 and TRBJ2-1): EADIYQTPRYLVIGTGKKITLECSQTMGHDKMYWYQQDPGMELHLIHYSYGVNSTEKGDLSSESTVSRIRTEHFPLTLESARPSHTSQYLCASNYQGNEQFFGPGTRLTVL.

This clone turned up a few times. The chain is built from TRBV9 and TRBJ2-3; TRBD2 matches at 10 bases. The length of the CDR3 is 17 residues. Germline loops: CDR1 SGDLS, CDR2 YYNGEE. V lost 4 bases to trimming and J lost 4 bases; unmatched junction nucleotides: 12. The DNA for the CDR3 is TGTGCCAGCAGCCCCCGGACTAGCGGAGGGGGGGCAGATACGCAGTATTTT. Protein product: CASSPRTSGGGADTQYF.

The genes are TRBV5-4 and TRBJ1-3, with D possibly being TRBD1 (5 bases). The ends were cut back, 5 bases at V and 4 bases at J, with 16 bases in the middle. The CDR3 length is 15 residues. CDR1 SGHNT and CDR2 YYREEE come from the germline V gene (reference sequence). CDR3 coding DNA: TGTGCCAGCAGTAGCCGGGGGATCCGCGGAAACACCATATATTTT. Translated: CASSSRGIRGNTIYF. Together with reference TRBV5-4 and TRBJ1-3, the CDR3 gives the full variable domain: ETGVTQSPTHLIKTRGQQVTLRCSSQSGHNTVSWYQQALGQGPQFIFQYYREEENGRGNFPPRFSGLQFPNYSSELNVNALELDDSALYLCASSSRGIRGNTIYFGEGSWLTVV.

The chain is built from TRBV7-9 and TRBJ1-2; 10 nucleotides agree with TRBD1. Germline V CDR1 and CDR2: SEHNR, FQNEAQ (reference sequence). Trimming removed 0 bases from V and 7 bases from J; junction bases left unmatched: 5. The CDR3 has 15 residues. The CDR3 reads CASSLARDRGVGYTF. The CDR3 nucleotides are TGTGCCAGCAGCTTAGCTCGGGACAGGGGAGTTGGCTACACCTTC.

This clone appeared a single time. J is TRBJ1-5 and V is TRBV19, with D uncertain. CDR1 is LNHDA, CDR2 SQIVND, per germline (reference sequence). Trimming removed 5 bases at V and 3 bases at J, with 5 bases between. The CDR3 totals 12 residues. For the CDR3, the DNA is TGTGCCAGTAGTCCAGACAATCAGCCCCAGCATTTT. Its translation: CASSPDNQPQHF. The whole variable domain, filled in from reference TRBV19 and TRBJ1-5, reads DGGITQSPKYLFRKEGQNVTLSCEQNLNHDAMYWYRQDPGQGLRLIYYSQIVNDFQKGDIAEGYSVSREKKESFPLTVTSAQKNPTAFYLCASSPDNQPQHFGDGTRLSIL.

This chain joins TRBV14 and TRBJ2-1; 10 bases map to TRBD2. This CDR3 spans 19 amino acids. The trim removed 3 bases at V and 7 bases at J, leaving 18 bases unmatched. CDR1 is SGHDN and CDR2 is FVKESK in the germline V gene. The CDR3 region is CASSHMKRGASGRENEQFF. CDR3 nucleotide sequence: TGTGCCAGCAGCCACATGAAAAGGGGGGCTAGCGGGAGAGAGAATGAGCAGTTCTTC.

The CDR3 coding sequence is TGTGCCAGCAGTTTAGTTAGACCGGGACTCCTCTCTGGGGCCAACGTCCTGACTTTC. It encodes CASSLVRPGLLSGANVLTF. The rearrangement joins TRBV27 to TRBJ2-6; D is perhaps TRBD2 (6 bases). V lost 2 bases and J lost 0, with 17 bases in between. Germline lookup yields CDR1 MNHEY and CDR2 SMNVEV (reference sequence). The CDR3 totals 19 residues.

The J gene is TRBJ1-4, the V gene TRBV11-2; perhaps TRBD1 as D (5 bases). Germline-derived CDR1 and CDR2 are SGHAT and FQNNGV. V gave up 3 bases and J gave up 8 bases, with 13 bases separating them. This CDR3 region has 14 residues. The CDR3 spells CASSFLGGEEKLFF. The CDR3 DNA reads as TGTGCCAGCAGCTTCCTCGGGGGGGAAGAAAAACTGTTTTTT.

The V and J genes are TRBV5-1 and TRBJ1-1; D is unresolved. Deletions cut 2 bases from V and 4 bases from J, with 15 bases between. This CDR3 is 15 amino acids long. Germline values: CDR1 SGHRS, CDR2 YFSETQ. The CDR3 loop is CASSFTRAVGTEAFF. The CDR3 DNA sequence: TGCGCCAGCAGCTTCACTAGGGCGGTCGGCACTGAAGCTTTCTTT.

The V call is TRBV28, the J call TRBJ2-3; no clear D. The ends were cut back, 3 bases at V and 6 bases at J, with 22 bases in the middle. Germline CDR1 MDHEN, CDR2 SYDVKM. The CDR3 is 17 amino acids. CDR3 sequence (DNA): TGTGCCAGCAGTTTTATTCGGGTAAGGCCCGTTGACGATACGCAGTATTTT. Residues: CASSFIRVRPVDDTQYF.

The V gene is TRBV6-1, the J gene TRBJ1-2, with 7 bases fitting TRBD1. This CDR3 has 14 residues. The ends lost 0 bases at V and 5 bases at J; junction bases unmatched: 3. Germline V lookup: CDR1 MNHNS, CDR2 SASEGT. The chain's CDR3 is CASSEAGGEYGYTF. DNA for the CDR3: TGTGCCAGCAGTGAAGCAGGGGGCGAATATGGCTACACCTTC.

The genes are TRBV19 and TRBJ1-2; a possible D gene is TRBD1 (5 bases). This CDR3 spans 14 amino acids. CDR1 is LNHDA, CDR2 SQIVND, per germline (reference sequence). The ends were cut back, 7 bases at V and 6 bases at J, with 18 bases in the middle. The CDR3 nucleotides read TGTGCCAGTACCCTCATGGTCGGGGGAAATGGCTACACCTTC. The encoded protein is CASTLMVGGNGYTF.

This chain links TRBV5-6 with TRBJ1-1, with D perhaps matching TRBD1 (5 bases). Between the trimmed V and J ends, which lost 1 base and 7 bases, there was a span of 8 bases. The germline V gene has CDR1 SGHDT and CDR2 YYEEEE. CDR3 size: 12 residues. In nucleotides, the CDR3 is TGTGCCAGCAGCTTGATCGACAGTGAAGCTTTCTTT. This sequence encodes CASSLIDSEAFF.

The rearrangement links TRBV5-6 to TRBJ1-2; 7 nucleotides line up with TRBD1. This CDR3 is 17 amino acids long. Germline assignment: CDR1 SGHDT and CDR2 YYEEEE. Trimming at V came to 4 bases and at J to 6 bases, leaving 18 bases not matched to a gene. The CDR3: CASSLPLESGQGDGYTF. As DNA, the CDR3 is TGTGCCAGCAGCCTCCCCCTGGAATCGGGGCAGGGGGATGGCTACACCTTC. The variable domain in full, completed from reference TRBV5-6 and TRBJ1-2, reads DAGVTQSPTHLIKTRGQQVTLRCSPKSGHDTVSWYQQALGQGPQFIFQYYEEEERQRGNFPDRFSGHQFPNYSSELNVNALLLGDSALYLCASSLPLESGQGDGYTFGSGTRLTVV.

V is TRBV6-2 or TRBV6-3 and J is TRBJ2-5; D is uncertain. The CDR3 loop spans 13 amino acids. Germline loops: CDR1 MNHEY, CDR2 SVGEGT. V was cut by 0 bases and J by 5 bases, with 7 bases left in between. This CDR3 reads CASSYSSVETQYF. In nucleotides, the CDR3 is TGTGCCAGCAGTTACTCTTCTGTGGAGACCCAGTACTTC.

The rearrangement uses TRBV25-1 and TRBJ1-3; the D gene is possibly TRBD1 (6 bases). Germline CDR1 reads MGHDK; CDR2 reads SYGVNS. V lost 7 bases to trimming and J lost 0 bases, with 13 bases between them. The CDR3 has 15 amino acids. CDR3 sequence reads: CASTLGALSGNTIYF. The CDR3 DNA is TGTGCCAGCACCTTGGGGGCCCTCTCTGGAAACACCATATATTTT.

The chain combines TRBV5-5 with TRBJ1-2, with D possibly TRBD1 on 6 matching bases. Germline lookup yields CDR1 SGHKS and CDR2 YYEKEE (reference sequence). There are 12 residues in the CDR3. With 4 bases removed from V and 5 bases from J, the gap between germline ends came to 9 bases. The CDR3 sequence: CASSETGYGYTF. CDR3 in DNA: TGTGCCAGCAGCGAGACAGGTTATGGCTACACCTTC.

The chain couples TRBV7-9 to TRBJ2-5; 8 bases match TRBD2. The junction had 12 bases not matched to a gene; V was cut back by 4 bases and J by 5 bases. Germline V gene sequence: CDR1 SEHNR, CDR2 FQNEAQ (reference sequence). CDR3 length: 16 residues. CDR3 DNA sequence: TGTGCCAGCAGCTACGGGACTAGGGGGGCGATGGAGACCCAGTACTTC. This gives the protein CASSYGTRGAMETQYF.

This sequence joins TRBV5-1 and TRBJ1-1; possible D gene TRBD1, 6 bases. Trimming left V 1 base short and J 4 bases short, with 17 bases between. This CDR3 region has 16 residues. Germline values: CDR1 SGHRS, CDR2 YFSETQ. The CDR3 loop is CASSLQETGPGTEAFF. The CDR3 DNA follows: TGCGCCAGCAGCTTGCAGGAGACAGGTCCGGGCACTGAAGCTTTCTTT.

V is TRBV19 and J is TRBJ2-3, with 12 bases matching TRBD2. The CDR3 contains 16 residues. V trimming: 6 bases; J trimming: 5 bases; junction bases outside the gene matches: 9. Germline V lookup: CDR1 LNHDA, CDR2 SQIVND (reference sequence). CDR3 protein: CASSRLAGVVGDTQYF. CDR3 coding DNA: TGTGCCAGTAGCCGACTAGCGGGGGTAGTTGGAGATACGCAGTATTTT.

V usage is TRBV7-3 and J usage is TRBJ2-1; no clear D. V was cut by 5 bases and J by 0 bases, with 14 bases left in between. The CDR3 spans 16 residues. Looked up from germline, CDR1 is SGHTA and CDR2 is FQGTGA. The CDR3 spells CASSQYRPSSYNEQFF. The CDR3 DNA follows: TGTGCCAGCAGCCAATATCGACCTAGCTCCTACAATGAGCAGTTCTTC.

The rearrangement uses TRBV6-2 or TRBV6-3 and TRBJ2-5, with TRBD2 matching over 8 bases. The germline CDR1 and CDR2 sequences are MNHEY and SVGEGT. The CDR3 totals 14 residues. With 0 bases clipped from V and 4 bases from J, the junction kept 1 base outside the gene matches. The DNA for the CDR3 is TGTGCCAGCAGTTACTCTGCGGGAGGAGAGACCCAGTACTTC. It translates to CASSYSAGGETQYF.

V usage is TRBV6-4 and J usage is TRBJ2-1, with TRBD1 as a possible D gene (5 bases). The V end lost 6 bases, the J end lost 5 bases, and 11 bases lay between the germline ends. Germline V gives CDR1 MRHNA, CDR2 SNTAGT. The CDR3 sequence is 13 residues long. CDR3 DNA: TGTGCCAGCAGCATAAGGACAAACAATGAGCAGTTCTTC. Its protein is CASSIRTNNEQFF.

V and J are TRBV29-1 and TRBJ2-7; possible D gene TRBD1, 5 bases. Trimming cost V 3 bases and J 5 bases, with 14 bases left between them. Germline V CDR1 and CDR2: SQVTM, ANQGSEA. The CDR3 extends over 13 amino acids. The CDR3 DNA sequence: TGCAGCGTTGATAGCAGGGATCGGGACGAGCAGTACTTC. This translates into CSVDSRDRDEQYF.

The chain couples TRBV9 to TRBJ2-5; a weak D match, TRBD1 (5 bases). CDR1 is SGDLS and CDR2 is YYNGEE in the germline V gene. The CDR3 sequence is 15 residues long. V lost 3 bases, J lost 5 bases, and 17 bases lay in between. The chain's CDR3 is CASSASGPGMETQYF. For the CDR3, the DNA is TGTGCCAGCAGCGCCTCTGGGCCAGGGATGGAGACCCAGTACTTC. Full variable domain (remainder filled in from reference TRBV9 and TRBJ2-5): DSGVTQTPKHLITATGQRVTLRCSPRSGDLSVYWYQQSLDQGLQFLIQYYNGEERAKGNILERFSAQQFPDLHSELNLSSLELGDSALYFCASSASGPGMETQYFGPGTRLLVL.

This rearrangement joins TRBV15 to TRBJ2-5; tentatively, D is TRBD1 (5 bases). The CDR3 extends over 14 amino acids. Germline-derived CDR1 and CDR2 are LNHNV and YYDKDF (reference sequence). V was cut by 0 bases and J by 5 bases, with 10 bases left in between. CDR3 DNA sequence: TGTGCCACCAGCAGAGATGGAAAGGGGGAGACCCAGTACTTC. As protein: CATSRDGKGETQYF.